Listed here are 18 T cell receptor beta chains from one sample, sequenced in a study of T-cell reconstitution after alpha-beta-depleted transplantation in children (dated by TCRdb to about 2016). The treatment or condition label here, explained by the study, means: allogeneic hematopoietic cell transplantation with graft depleted of TCRalphabeta T cells and CD19 B cells. Library preparation used PCR. Sequencing instrument: Illumina HiSeq 2500. TCR library preparation used molecular barcoding, with unique molecular identifiers applied to normalize quantification of the TCRbeta repertoire. Clones were called with MiXCR by TCRdb after fastp trimmed the public reads at Q25, and only in-frame beta chains were retained. Records with the same CDR3 protein are collapsed into one entry carrying the most frequent genes and DNA. For this sample the table gives fewer than 350,000 distinct CDR3 sequences, of which roughly 9.1% were detected only once. The ten largest clones add up to roughly 7% of the sample.

The sequencing used PBMCs, collected before TCRalphabeta/CD19-depleted stem cell transplant. All receptors derive from a boy under three years old with acute myeloid leukemia, due to receive a stem cell transplant.

There are many counts of this clonotype. The CDR3 coding sequence is TGCGCCATCCTTTGGGGACACCTTTATGGCTACACCTTC. Protein sequence: CAILWGHLYGYTF. The chain carries TRBV5-1 and TRBJ1-2; TRBD1 is a possible D gene (6 bases). From germline, CDR1 is SGHRS and CDR2 YFSETQ. V was clipped by 9 bases and J by 5 bases, with 17 bases between them. The CDR3 runs 13 residues.

In its sample, this clonotype was seen many times. The chain recombines TRBV11-2 with TRBJ2-7, with D tentatively TRBD2 (5 bases). Germline assignment: CDR1 SGHAT and CDR2 FQNNGV. The CDR3 has 13 residues. The germline V and J ends were trimmed by 2 bases and 5 bases, with 10 bases remaining between them. CDR3 sequence (DNA): TGTGCCAGCAGCTTACGCGGGTACCACGAGCAGTACTTC. Protein: CASSLRGYHEQYF.

There are many counts of this clonotype. Germline is not matched at one junction end, which may reflect a read error. This chain connects TRBV7-2 to TRBJ1-1; possibly TRBD1 for D (5 bases). This CDR3 spans 13 amino acids. Germline CDR1 reads SGHTA; CDR2 reads FQGNSA. The CDR3 DNA reads as TGTGCCAGCAGCTTAGCGATGGGGACTGAATCTTTCTTT. Its translation is CASSLAMGTESFF. The entire variable domain, with the rest obtained from reference TRBV7-2 and TRBJ1-1, is as follows: GAGVSQSPSNKVTEKGKDVELRCDPISGHTALYWYRQSLGQGLEFLIYFQGNSAPDKSGLPSDRFSAERTGGSVSTLTIQRTQQEDSAVYLCASSLAMGTESFFGQGTRLTVV.

This clonotype was seen ten or more times. The CDR3 here is CASSHSGRPYNEQFF. In DNA form, the CDR3 reads TGTGCCAGCAGCCATAGCGGGAGGCCGTACAATGAGCAGTTCTTC. The chain combines TRBV5-4 with TRBJ2-1, with 10 bases fitting TRBD2. CDR3 length: 15 amino acids. The ends lost 4 bases at V and 4 bases at J; junction bases unmatched: 5. Per germline, CDR1 SGHNT and CDR2 YYREEE (reference sequence).

This clonotype was detected many times. The chain has TRBV4-1 and TRBJ2-1, with 11 positions matching TRBD2. Germline CDR1 MGHRA, CDR2 YSYEKL. J lost 15 bases, V lost 3 bases, and 7 bases had no gene match. CDR3 length: 13 residues. This CDR3 is CASSQGPSGRRFF. The CDR3 nucleotides read TGCGCCAGCAGCCAGGGACCTAGCGGGAGGCGGTTCTTC.

There are many counts of this clonotype. The rearrangement joins TRBV14 to TRBJ2-7; no clear D gene. In germline, CDR1 is SGHDN, CDR2 FVKESK. The CDR3 covers 14 residues. Trimming took off 0 bases at V and 1 base at J, with 7 bases between the two ends. CDR3 amino acids: CASSQDFHSYEQYF. The CDR3 DNA is TGTGCCAGCAGCCAAGATTTTCATTCCTACGAGCAGTACTTC. Using reference TRBV14 and TRBJ2-7 for the parts outside the CDR3, the full variable domain is EAGVTQFPSHSVIEKGQTVTLRCDPISGHDNLYWYRRVMGKEIKFLLHFVKESKQDESGMPNNRFLAERTGGTYSTLKVQPAELEDSGVYFCASSQDFHSYEQYFGPGTRLTVT.

This clonotype was counted at least ten times. The genes are TRBV7-8 and TRBJ1-5; the D is unclear. Per germline, CDR1 SGHVS and CDR2 FQNEAQ. The CDR3 spans 14 residues. The ends were cut back, 0 bases at V and 5 bases at J, with 8 bases in the middle. The CDR3 region has the DNA TGTGCCAGCAGCTTAGCTGATTCAGATCAGCCCCAGCATTTT. Protein product: CASSLADSDQPQHF.

The sample holds many counts of this clonotype. The genes are TRBV4-2 and TRBJ2-1; D may be TRBD2 (6 bases). The CDR3 sequence is 16 residues long. V shed 0 bases and J shed 6 bases, with 15 bases lying between them. The germline CDR1 and CDR2 sequences are LGHNA and YNFKEQ. The CDR3 sequence: CASSQDQGGSGNEQFF. CDR3 DNA sequence: TGTGCCAGCAGCCAAGATCAGGGAGGTAGCGGCAATGAGCAGTTCTTC.

This clonotype was seen many times. The rearrangement uses TRBV19 and TRBJ2-3, with a possible D match to TRBD2 (6 bases). Germline V lookup: CDR1 LNHDA, CDR2 SQIVND (reference sequence). Trimming stripped 2 bases from V and 0 bases from J, with 9 bases between. The CDR3 runs to 15 residues. DNA of the CDR3: TGTGCCAGTAGTATAAGGAGGGGAAGCACAGATACGCAGTATTTT. It yields the protein CASSIRRGSTDTQYF.

J is TRBJ1-1 and V is TRBV7-2; TRBD1 is a possible D gene (5 bases). CDR3 length: 14 amino acids. The germline V gene encodes CDR1 SGHTA and CDR2 FQGNSA. V lost 5 bases to trimming and J lost 3 bases, with 13 bases between them. For the CDR3, the DNA is TGTGCCAGCAGCCGACAATGGGGGGACACTGAAGCTTTCTTT. Its protein is CASSRQWGDTEAFF. The full variable domain, with the rest looked up from reference TRBV7-2 and TRBJ1-1, is GAGVSQSPSNKVTEKGKDVELRCDPISGHTALYWYRQSLGQGLEFLIYFQGNSAPDKSGLPSDRFSAERTGGSVSTLTIQRTQQEDSAVYLCASSRQWGDTEAFFGQGTRLTVV.

In this sample, this clonotype turned up a few times. The J gene is TRBJ2-7, the V gene TRBV29-1, with 7 bases lining up with TRBD2. The V segment lost 6 bases and the J segment 5 bases; nucleotides outside the gene matches: 19. The CDR3 consists of 16 residues. Germline V gives CDR1 SQVTM, CDR2 ANQGSEA. CDR3 bases: TGCAGCGTATGGGGAGGGGAGGGCCCGGGGTTCCACGAGCAGTACTTC. This sequence encodes CSVWGGEGPGFHEQYF.

This clonotype was detected only a few times. The gene calls are TRBV11-2 and TRBJ2-5, with TRBD2 as a possible D gene (5 bases). The germline gives CDR1 SGHAT, CDR2 FQNNGV. The ends were cut back, 8 bases at V and 5 bases at J, with 9 bases in the middle. The CDR3 totals 11 residues. The CDR3 here is CASRASETQYF. CDR3 DNA: TGTGCCAGCCGGGCTAGCGAGACCCAGTACTTC.

This clonotype was detected many times. This sequence joins TRBV5-1 and TRBJ2-3; no reliable D call. Germline V gene sequence: CDR1 SGHRS, CDR2 YFSETQ. V lost 3 bases and J 4 bases, leaving 9 bases between the germline ends. This CDR3 is 13 amino acids long. CDR3 sequence (DNA): TGCGCCAGCAGCTCCGGACGGGCAGATACGCAGTATTTT. Translated, it gives CASSSGRADTQYF.

This clonotype has a count of ten or more. The genes are TRBV5-4 and TRBJ2-7, with D hard to call. The CDR3 is made up of 15 amino acids. Trimming took off 1 base at V and 0 bases at J, with 11 bases between the two ends. The germline V gene encodes CDR1 SGHNT and CDR2 YYREEE (reference sequence). CDR3 region: CASSLYGQSSYEQYF. CDR3 DNA: TGTGCCAGCAGCTTGTATGGGCAGAGCTCCTACGAGCAGTACTTC.

This clonotype was counted many times. The CDR3 loop is CASSSHPGLAVSGELFF. DNA for the CDR3: TGTGCCAGCAGTTCCCATCCGGGACTAGCGGTCTCCGGGGAGCTGTTTTTT. The rearrangement links TRBV7-6 to TRBJ2-2; 11 positions match TRBD2. Germline CDR1 and CDR2: SGHVS and FNYEAQ. J lost 6 bases, V lost 6 bases, and 12 bases had no gene match. The CDR3 loop spans 17 amino acids.

There are many counts of this clonotype. The genes are TRBV4-2 and TRBJ2-1; TRBD2 is a possible D gene (5 bases). V lost 0 bases and J lost 6, with 15 bases in between. Germline V gene sequence: CDR1 LGHNA, CDR2 YNFKEQ. This CDR3 spans 16 amino acids. DNA for the CDR3: TGTGCCAGCAGCCAAGAGCCTAGCCGCTTTCTCAATGAGCAGTTCTTC. It encodes CASSQEPSRFLNEQFF.

Of note for this clonotype: A much larger clone is a single base away; this may be a read error. The chain combines TRBV20-1 with TRBJ2-1; D ambiguous. CDR1 DFQATT and CDR2 SNEGSKA come from the germline V gene (reference sequence). This CDR3 contains 11 residues. V was pared by 1 base and J by 9 bases, with 7 bases between. CDR3 coding DNA: TGCAGTGCTAGAGCTATCAGTGAGCAGTTCTTC. It yields the protein CSARAISEQFF.

This clonotype was observed a handful of times. The chain joins TRBV11-2 to TRBJ2-7; D unresolved. The germline V and J ends were trimmed by 2 bases and 4 bases, with 12 bases remaining between them. CDR3 length: 14 residues. Germline V gene lookup returns CDR1 SGHAT and CDR2 FQNNGV. CDR3 loop: CASSLNLIGYEQYF. The DNA of the CDR3 is TGTGCCAGCAGCTTAAACCTCATAGGGTACGAGCAGTACTTC.